Detailed here is one TCR beta chain. The target antigen is unknown. The sequencing template was cDNA reverse transcribed from extracted RNA. Method: immunoSEQ multiplex PCR; TCRdb's copy keeps in-frame clones and lacks some. The repertoire includes around 5,900 clones, about 60% of them detected once, and approximately 15% sits in the top ten. The sample originates from a study of CD8+ T cells in alopecia areata. Study-level information: Patients in the treated group were given tofacitinib by mouth, 5 to 10 mg twice a day. Tofacitinib ran 6 to 18 months, followed by 6 months off drug.

Overall study results and limits: Sequences from scalp samples also cover resident alphabeta T cells of normal skin.

Per the germline V gene, CDR1 is SNHLY and CDR2 is FYNNEI. CDR3 length: 11 amino acids. The V end lost 3 bases, the J end lost 6 bases, and 2 bases lay between the germline ends. Samples from alopecia areata patients were lesional scalp punch biopsies and peripheral blood. Material: skin. The origin of this receptor is a human donor with alopecia areata. The rearrangement joins TRBV2 to TRBJ1-4; no reliable D call. Here the CDR3 DNA reads TGTGCCAGCAGTGATCATGAAAAACTGTTTTTT. Translation gives CASSDHEKLFF.